This TCR beta chain was retrieved from a study of cytomegalovirus exposure and HLA in healthy donors (TCRdb year 2017). Concerning the study at large: In an earlier analysis of approximately 640 of the donors, around 300 Gb of sequence data and some 100 million unique TCR beta sequences from some 170 million T cells were reported. The aim of the study was to test whether cataloging public T cell receptors could identify signatures of past pathogen exposure. The later analysis used no new phenotypic data to find candidate immune exposures, relying instead on TCR beta sequences and their occurrence across donors. Roughly 5 DR-DQ haplotypes were treated as single units for association and clustering because of strong linkage in the cohort. A later analysis re-examined previously published TCR beta repertoires from 610 or so donors and added high-resolution HLA genotyping to investigate patterns of TCR occurrence. All discovery cohort repertoires had been generated using a single sequencing platform. The genetic ancestry cluster associated with self-reported Caucasian donors included 80% to 90% of the roughly 400 genotyped donors. To decide whether each TCR beta V gene segment behaved as functional or pseudogenic, an earlier analysis of fewer than 750 of the donors relied on high-throughput TCR beta sequencing. Among around 400 genotyped donors of the cohort, an average of roughly 230,000 unique TCR beta nucleotide sequences was sequenced per donor, of which about 20% were non-productive. Besides the first cohort of under 700 subjects, a separate validation cohort made up of 120 different subjects was used. Approximately 300 gigabases of sequencing data and around 85 million unique TCR sequences made up an early release that covered approximately 620 HLA-typed donors. A later genetic analysis took genome-wide SNP genotypes for about 60% of the roughly 670 donors and used that subset as a discovery cohort. Typing coverage differed by locus: A, B, C, DRB1 and DQB1 were typed in roughly 620-630 donors, DQA1 in about 500, DPA1 in approximately 600, and DPB1 in 400 to 490. The study used immunosequencing to profile the T cell repertoires of approximately 650 subjects and linked those repertoires to cytomegalovirus serostatus. Class I and class II HLA loci were covered by the typing at four-digit resolution. The study combined high-throughput TCR immunosequencing, statistical association of individual TCRs with disease status, and machine learning to predict cytomegalovirus infection status. Donor age, sex, ethnicity and CMV serostatus were compiled alongside the repertoire data. Findings and caveats that apply to the study as a whole: A further reported finding was that TCR beta sequences accurately predicted the HLA-A and HLA-B alleles for most subjects in the first cohort. Roughly uniform sequencing depth across donors was assumed in presence/absence analyses, although this assumption may not hold. An earlier analysis of 587 of the donors showed that most TCR beta V segments appeared in productive rearrangements either about 87% or about 30% of the time, which broadly matched IMGT annotations. According to a later analysis, most CMV-associated TCR beta chains appeared to be HLA-restricted, and the HLA associations seemed to be driven largely by CMV exposure. Most TCR sequences were observed very rarely across donors, whereas some public TCRs were present in many individuals. Immune exposure information for the cohort was limited to CMV serostatus. Linkage disequilibrium might explain the correlated functional status among segregating V segments, but an unknown experimental factor could not be excluded. Because the 87-base-pair reads could not distinguish some IMGT-functional V segments, including TRBV6-2 and TRBV6-3, those segments were excluded. In this cohort, only TCR beta chains were sequenced, and detectable features were limited by the absence of alpha or paired-chain data. Assigning TCR associations to individual alleles was difficult when HLA alleles, especially DR and DQ, strongly co-occurred. HLA typing was unavailable for some donors at each locus, so association tests used only the typed subset. Three of the identified cytomegalovirus-associated TCR beta chains were confirmed in vitro to be specific for cytomegalovirus antigens. A later analysis found that HLA-associated TCR beta chains were more clonally expanded and had lower generation probabilities than equally common non-associated chains. According to a later analysis, TCR association rates differed among HLA loci, with DRB1 alleles showing the most associated TCRs and HLA-C alleles showing the fewest. The authors suggested that the approach could potentially be extended to other disease states and immunological phenotypes. At a false discovery rate of 0.05, a later analysis linked some 18,000 TCR beta sequences to specific HLA alleles. V-gene and J-gene trimming of TCR beta chains was associated with a missense DCLRE1C variant in a later genetic analysis, and the association was replicated in an independent cohort. Several of the top co-occurrence clusters appeared to be linked to parvovirus B19, influenza, CMV and Epstein-Barr virus, according to a later analysis. In both the original and validation cohorts, the classifier was reported to diagnose cytomegalovirus status with high specificity and sensitivity. According to a later genetic analysis, donors in an Asian-associated ancestry cluster had fewer N-insertions in productive TCRs than the approximately 650-donor mean. The study listed over 150 TCR beta chains as associated with cytomegalovirus. A cluster of highly shared sequence variants was judged likely to represent a technical artifact of the sequencing pipeline. Fewer than 20 rarely observed V segments, including chromosome 9 orphons, were excluded from the earlier analysis of a few hundred of the donors because counts were too low.

The cohort comprised 670 or so healthy bone marrow donors. At the time of sampling, every cohort member was nominally healthy, though immune exposures that went unrecorded were likely present. The donor was CMV seronegative and was included in the group of several hundred seronegative cohort members. Every donor gave a peripheral blood sample, and the peripheral blood mononuclear cells from that sample were used for TCR beta sequencing. The Qiagen DNeasy Blood Extraction Kit was used to extract genomic DNA from the blood cell samples. The germline V gene sets CDR1 to MRHNA and CDR2 to SNTAGT. The CDR3 goes from the cysteine to the phenylalanine over 14 residues. Solely the CDR3 DNA is kept, with 42 bases framed from the first base. Trimmed from V: 6 bases; trimmed from J: 9 bases; junction bases lacking a gene match: 10. A word on this clone: Its antigen has not been determined. Qualities for individual bases were not recorded, and no much larger clone is one base off.

Receptor libraries were prepared by the immunoSEQ multiplex PCR assay. For the multiplex PCR, a mixture combining 60 forward primers for TCR Vbeta segments and 13 reverse primers for TCR Jbeta segments was used. The CDR3 region of rearranged TCR beta genes was amplified from genomic DNA with a multiplex PCR assay. The amplified TCR beta libraries were sequenced on the Illumina HiSeq System as 87-base-pair reads. As for how the authors treated the data: A later analysis tallied roughly 80 million unique TCR beta chains across the 640 or so repertoires, and about 12 million of those chains were shared by two or more donors. To remove PCR and sequencing errors, raw reads were error-corrected and collapsed into unique sequences using a nearest-neighbor algorithm that merged closely related sequences. V, D and J gene segments were assigned by aligning CDR3 sequences to IMGT reference sequences. For a sequence to be retained, a match of at least six nucleotides to both a V gene segment and a J gene segment was required. A rearrangement counted as productive if the CDR3 had no stop codons and remained in frame with V and J, and every other rearrangement counted as non-productive. Following IMGT convention, CDR3 was defined as the stretch from the second conserved V-encoded cysteine to the conserved J-encoded phenylalanine. Sequences without an unambiguous match to a single V gene segment were excluded from the earlier analysis of several hundred of the donors. An earlier analysis of fewer than 750 of the donors classified V segments as functional when productive rearrangements were above 56.7% and as segregating when the standard deviation between donors was above 5%. A statistical classification framework was built to diagnose cytomegalovirus status from the catalog of TCR beta chain sequences. V and J gene assignment, in a later analysis, came from comparing TCR nucleotide sequences with IMGT/GENE-DB human TR gene sequences. In a later analysis, CDR3 sequences and most-parsimonious VDJ recombination scenarios were assigned using the TCRdist pipeline. A later analysis defined each TCR beta chain by its CDR3 amino acid sequence plus V-gene family, and excluded reads lacking a unique V-gene family. A later analysis removed 450 to 600 highly shared, low-generation-probability nucleotide sequences to deal with suspected cross-contamination and a sequencing artifact. A later analysis calculated a clonal expansion index for each public chain from normalized within-repertoire ranks of inferred template counts. In a later analysis, generation probabilities were computed with a VDJ recombination model fitted to out-of-frame rearrangements, and the resulting probabilities were checked against IGoR. In a later analysis, TCR-TCR, TCR-HLA and TCR-CMV co-occurrence was scored with hypergeometric tests, and a repertoire-size bias correction was applied to TCR pairs. In a later analysis, false discovery rates were estimated by permuting HLA or CMV assignments 20 times. In a later analysis, co-occurring TCRs were grouped using DBSCAN, with TCRdist sequence similarity added in when clustering inside HLA-allele-positive subsets. For co-occurrence clustering, repertoires with fewer than 30,000 or more than 120,000 public chains were excluded, along with roughly 5 repertoires with anomalous nucleotide sharing. TCRdb's version of the immuneACCESS table is confined to in-frame rearrangements and falls short of the full clone set. An unresolved V gene accounts for under half of the shortfall where checked; the remainder is of unknown origin. V and J calls and clone size are given by that table; D and trimming were obtained from the DNA. This sample has fewer than 150,000 clones in its table, and approximately 15% of those were observed once. The top ten clonotypes cover 1.9% of the sample.

The chain uses TRBV6-4 and TRBJ2-1; 8 bases in between match TRBD1. The sequenced sample was PBMCs. The sequence came from a woman aged 18-29 years in good health and CMV-seronegative. The encoded CDR3 is CASSRGQEVTEQFF. The nucleotide sequence is given as TGTGCCAGCAGCCGGGGACAGGAGGTCACTGAGCAGTTCTTC.